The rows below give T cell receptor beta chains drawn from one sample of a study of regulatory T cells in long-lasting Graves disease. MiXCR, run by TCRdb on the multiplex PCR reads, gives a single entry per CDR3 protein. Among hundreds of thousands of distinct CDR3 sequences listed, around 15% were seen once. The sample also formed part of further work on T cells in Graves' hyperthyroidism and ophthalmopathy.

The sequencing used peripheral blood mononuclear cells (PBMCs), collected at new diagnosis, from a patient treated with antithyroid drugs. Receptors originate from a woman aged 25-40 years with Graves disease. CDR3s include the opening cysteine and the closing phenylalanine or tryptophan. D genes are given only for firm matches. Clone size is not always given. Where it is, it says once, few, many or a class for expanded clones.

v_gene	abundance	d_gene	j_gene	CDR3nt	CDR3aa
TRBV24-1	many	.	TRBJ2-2	TGTGCCACCAGTACTACGGGACCGAACACCGGGGAGCTGTTTTTT	CATSTTGPNTGELFF
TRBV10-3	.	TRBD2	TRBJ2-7	TGTGCCATCACCCCTAGCCTAGCGGGAGGCGAGCAGTACTTC	CAITPSLAGGEQYF
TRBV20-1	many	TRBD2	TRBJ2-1	TGCAGTGCTAGAGATCTGGGAGGGAGGGACTACAATGAGCAGTTCTTC	CSARDLGGRDYNEQFF
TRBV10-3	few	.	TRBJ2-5	TGTGCCATCAGTGAATCCGAGGAAGAGACCCAGTACTTC	CAISESEEETQYF
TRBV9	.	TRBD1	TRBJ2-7	TGTGCCAGCAGCGTAGGTGGGACAGGGGTGGGCGAGCAGTACTTC	CASSVGGTGVGEQYF
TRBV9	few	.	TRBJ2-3	TGTGCCAGCAGCGTAAGAGGATCCCTAAACACAGATACGCAGTATTTT	CASSVRGSLNTDTQYF
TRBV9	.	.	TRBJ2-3	TGTGCCAGCAGCGAGAGGGGGGCCCTATCTCGGGTAGATACGCAGTATTTT	CASSERGALSRVDTQYF
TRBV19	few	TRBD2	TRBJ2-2	TGTGCCAGTAGTACACTAGCGGGAGTCCACTCTGATAGGGAGCTGTTTTTT	CASSTLAGVHSDRELFF
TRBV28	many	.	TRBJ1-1	TGTGCCAGCAGTTTAAGGGGGGCCGGGAACACTGAAGCTTTCTTT	CASSLRGAGNTEAFF
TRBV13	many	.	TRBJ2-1	TGTGCCAGCAGACCGTCGGACCATGTCGGTGAGCAGTTCTTC	CASRPSDHVGEQFF
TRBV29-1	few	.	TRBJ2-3	TGCAGCGTTAAGGGCAGAAGCACAGATACGCAGTATTTT	CSVKGRSTDTQYF
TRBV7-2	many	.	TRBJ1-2	TGTGCCAGCAGCTCCGTGCCCCCTAACTATGGCTACACCTTC	CASSSVPPNYGYTF
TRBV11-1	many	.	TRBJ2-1	TGTGCCAGCAGCCGTCAGGTAAACTACAATGAGCAGTTCTTC	CASSRQVNYNEQFF
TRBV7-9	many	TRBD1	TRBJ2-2	TGTGCCAGCGGCGATGGACAGGGATCGAACACCGGGGAGCTGTTTTTT	CASGDGQGSNTGELFF
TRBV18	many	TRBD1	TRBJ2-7	TGTGCCAGCTCACCTCCTTCCAGGGGGCTCTACGAGCAGTACTTC	CASSPPSRGLYEQYF
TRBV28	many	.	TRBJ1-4	TGTGCCAGCAGTTTAAGGGATATTGAAAAACTGTTTTTT	CASSLRDIEKLFF
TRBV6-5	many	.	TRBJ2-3	TGTGCCAGCAGCTACGTTGGTGGGCAAGTGGTCAGCACAGATACGCAGTATTTT	CASSYVGGQVVSTDTQYF
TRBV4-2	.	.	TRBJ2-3	TGTGCCAGCAGCCAAGTTGTCGCAGGAGGGACAGATACGCAGTATTTT	CASSQVVAGGTDTQYF
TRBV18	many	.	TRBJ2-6	TGTGCCAGCTCACCATCCCAGTCTTACTCTGGGGCCAACGTCCTGACTTTC	CASSPSQSYSGANVLTF
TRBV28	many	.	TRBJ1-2	TGTGCCAGCAGTTTGGAGGGCCATGGCTACACCTTC	CASSLEGHGYTF
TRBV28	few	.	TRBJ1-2	TGTGCCAACAGTTTTAGGCGTTGGGGGGGCGCACAGCAGCGTGGCTACACCTTC	CANSFRRWGGAQQRGYTF
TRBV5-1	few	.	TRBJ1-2	TGCGCCAGCAGCTTTAATACAGCTAACTATGGCTACACCTTC	CASSFNTANYGYTF
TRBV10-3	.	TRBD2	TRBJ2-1	TGTGCCATCAGTGCGGGAGGCCTCGATGAGCAGTTCTTC	CAISAGGLDEQFF
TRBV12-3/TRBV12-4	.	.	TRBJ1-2	TGTGCCAGCAGTTATTACAGGGATCCTAACTATGGCTACACCTTC	CASSYYRDPNYGYTF